A single T cell receptor (beta chain) is shown here with its context. Profiled with immunoSEQ multiplex PCR; TCRdb holds only in-frame clones, not every one. The sample has some 70,000 clones; 70% to 90% are singletons. Germline CDR1 is SGHDT and CDR2 is YYEEEE. This CDR3 contains 16 residues. The J segment lost 6 bases and the V segment lost 2 bases, leaving 5 bases of the junction unmatched. The data belong to a study of T cell changes during pregnancy in multiple sclerosis. The sequenced sample was peripheral blood, obtained before pregnancy. The chain uses TRBV5-6 and TRBJ2-2; 12 bases match TRBD1. This receptor was obtained from a female donor with multiple sclerosis, enrolled in a pregnancy study. The CDR3 loop reads CASSFPGQGAAGELFF. For the CDR3, the DNA is TGTGCCAGCAGCTTCCCGGGACAGGGGGCCGCCGGGGAGCTGTTTTTT.